The 14 T cell receptor beta chains below come from one sample, sequenced in a study of blood T cell repertoires in COVID-19. Produced via immunoSEQ multiplex PCR; TCRdb's table is partial and in-frame only. The sample gives about 260,000 clones, over 80% of which show up once; roughly 4.3% is in the top ten. The sequenced material came from PBMCs or T cells enriched from blood (not recorded which). Receptors originate from a woman aged 25 to 45 with acute COVID-19.

The chain links TRBV5-6 to TRBJ2-1; D is perhaps TRBD2 (5 bases). Germline CDR1 reads SGHDT; CDR2 reads YYEEEE. V was cut by 0 bases and J by 5 bases, with 9 bases left in between. The CDR3 is 14 residues long. In DNA, the CDR3 is TGTGCCAGCAGCTTGGTTGAGGAGGACAATGAGCAGTTCTTC. Its translation: CASSLVEEDNEQFF.

The chain carries TRBV5-1 and TRBJ2-2, with 7 bases matching TRBD1. The CDR3 totals 16 residues. Germline CDR1 SGHRS, CDR2 YFSETQ. V gave up 1 base and J gave up 5 bases; unmatched junction bases: 8. The CDR3 region is CASSLRQGVDTGELFF. As DNA, the CDR3 is TGCGCCAGCAGCTTGCGGCAGGGGGTAGATACCGGGGAGCTGTTTTTT. Supplemented by reference TRBV5-1 and TRBJ2-2, the full variable domain reads KAGVTQTPRYLIKTRGQQVTLSCSPISGHRSVSWYQQTPGQGLQFLFEYFSETQRNKGNFPGRFSGRQFSNSRSEMNVSTLELGDSALYLCASSLRQGVDTGELFFGEGSRLTVL.

For the CDR3, the DNA is TGTGCCAGCAGTGTGCCCTATTCAGCGGGAGGGCCAATGGAAACCGGGGAGCTGTTTTTT. It is translated as CASSVPYSAGGPMETGELFF. The rearrangement joins TRBV2 to TRBJ2-2; TRBD2 agrees at 10 bases. Germline lookup yields CDR1 SNHLY and CDR2 FYNNEI. V was clipped by 4 bases and J by 5 bases; unmatched bases: 19. The CDR3 totals 20 residues.

The rearrangement uses TRBV30 and TRBJ2-5, with 10 bases fitting TRBD1. The CDR3 runs to 14 residues. The germline V gene encodes CDR1 GTSNPN and CDR2 SVGIG (reference sequence). V shed 4 bases, J shed 4 bases, and the junction held 6 bases outside the gene matches. Written as DNA, the CDR3 is TGTGCCTGGACCGGACAGGGGGATGTAGAGACCCAGTACTTC. This codes for CAWTGQGDVETQYF.

The chain combines TRBV28 with TRBJ1-2; 9 positions match TRBD1. The CDR3 consists of 15 residues. The junction had 10 bases not matched to a gene; V was cut back by 11 bases and J by 0 bases. Looked up from germline, CDR1 is MDHEN and CDR2 is SYDVKM. CDR3 sequence (DNA): TGTGCCGCGGAAGGACAGGGGCTACCTAACTATGGCTACACCTTC. Protein product: CAAEGQGLPNYGYTF.

The chain links TRBV9 to TRBJ2-3; weak D call: TRBD2 (5 bases). The CDR3 runs to 15 residues. The V end was cut by 6 bases, the J end by 1 base, with 15 bases between. Germline V CDR1 and CDR2: SGDLS, YYNGEE. Here the CDR3 reads CASTRTGGGTDTQYF. CDR3 coding DNA: TGTGCCAGCACCCGTACTGGAGGTGGCACAGATACGCAGTATTTT.

The V and J genes are TRBV2 and TRBJ2-2, with TRBD2 matching 10 bases. There are 15 residues in the CDR3. Germline V CDR1 and CDR2: SNHLY, FYNNEI. V was pared by 3 bases and J by 5 bases, with 3 bases of the junction left unmatched. The CDR3 DNA reads TGTGCCAGCAGTGATCGGACTAGCGGTACCGGGGAGCTGTTTTTT. Protein product: CASSDRTSGTGELFF.

This clone appeared once. The rearrangement uses TRBV5-8 and TRBJ1-3, with D uncertain. Trimming took 0 bases from V and 0 from J, leaving 13 bases between them. The germline V gene has CDR1 SGHTS and CDR2 YDEGEE. The CDR3 runs 17 residues. The CDR3 spells CASSLGVVPGSGNTIYF. CDR3 sequence (DNA): TGTGCCAGCAGCTTGGGTGTGGTCCCAGGCTCTGGAAACACCATATATTTT. Based on the CDR3 plus reference TRBV5-8 and TRBJ1-3, the full variable domain is EAGVTQSPTHLIKTRGQQATLRCSPISGHTSVYWYQQALGLGLQFLLWYDEGEERNRGNFPPRFSGRQFPNYSSELNVNALELEDSALYLCASSLGVVPGSGNTIYFGEGSWLTVV.

The rearrangement joins TRBV16 to TRBJ2-3, with 8 bases matching TRBD2. J lost 3 bases, V lost 4 bases, and 9 bases had no gene match. The length of the CDR3 is 16 residues. Germline loops: CDR1 KGHSY, CDR2 FQNENV. This CDR3 reads CASSPQVPSGTDTQYF. Here the CDR3 DNA reads TGTGCCAGCAGCCCCCAGGTCCCTAGCGGGACAGATACGCAGTATTTT. Full variable domain (outside the CDR3, taken from reference TRBV16 and TRBJ2-3): GEEVAQTPKHLVRGEGQKAKLYCAPIKGHSYVFWYQQVLKNEFKFLISFQNENVFDETGMPKERFSAKCLPNSPCSLEIQATKLEDSAVYFCASSPQVPSGTDTQYFGPGTRLTVL.

V and J are TRBV7-2 and TRBJ2-3; tentative D call: TRBD1 (5 bases). The CDR3 length is 15 residues. V lost 1 base, J lost 1 base, and 9 bases lay in between. Per germline, CDR1 SGHTA and CDR2 FQGNSA. The CDR3 coding sequence is TGTGCCAGCAGCTTAGTAGGGGCCGGCACAGATACGCAGTATTTT. Amino acid sequence: CASSLVGAGTDTQYF.

This rearrangement joins TRBV19 to TRBJ2-7; 8 nucleotides agree with TRBD1. This CDR3 is built from 14 residues. V lost 2 bases, J lost 6 bases, and 6 bases stayed unmatched. Germline CDR1 reads LNHDA; CDR2 reads SQIVND (reference sequence). In DNA form, the CDR3 reads TGTGCCAGTAGTATACCGGGACAGGTAGGCGAGCAGTACTTC. Its translation: CASSIPGQVGEQYF.

The chain carries TRBV28 and TRBJ1-6, with D perhaps TRBD1 (6 bases). Germline lookup yields CDR1 MDHEN and CDR2 SYDVKM. The V and J ends lost 2 bases and 2 bases respectively, with 10 bases between them. The CDR3 is 16 amino acids. The chain's CDR3 is CASSLSRGTYNSPLHF. The CDR3 DNA sequence: TGTGCCAGCAGTTTAAGCAGGGGCACCTATAATTCACCCCTCCACTTT.

The genes are TRBV7-9 and TRBJ1-1; weak D call: TRBD1 (6 bases). The CDR3 length is 13 residues. The V gene lost 6 bases and the J gene lost 1 base, with 9 bases spanning the gap. Germline values: CDR1 SEHNR, CDR2 FQNEAQ (reference sequence). In nucleotides, the CDR3 is TGTGCCAGCAGTCCACAGGGGAACACTGAAGCTTTCTTT. Its protein is CASSPQGNTEAFF.

The chain uses TRBV19 and TRBJ2-7; 8 bases match TRBD2. The CDR3 loop spans 14 amino acids. The germline V gene has CDR1 LNHDA and CDR2 SQIVND (reference sequence). Unmatched junction bases numbered 8, after V lost 5 bases and J lost 5 bases. The DNA for the CDR3 is TGTGCCAGTAGTCCGGGGACTAGTATGCACGAGCAGTACTTC. It translates to CASSPGTSMHEQYF. The full variable domain, completed using reference TRBV19 and TRBJ2-7, is DGGITQSPKYLFRKEGQNVTLSCEQNLNHDAMYWYRQDPGQGLRLIYYSQIVNDFQKGDIAEGYSVSREKKESFPLTVTSAQKNPTAFYLCASSPGTSMHEQYFGPGTRLTVT.